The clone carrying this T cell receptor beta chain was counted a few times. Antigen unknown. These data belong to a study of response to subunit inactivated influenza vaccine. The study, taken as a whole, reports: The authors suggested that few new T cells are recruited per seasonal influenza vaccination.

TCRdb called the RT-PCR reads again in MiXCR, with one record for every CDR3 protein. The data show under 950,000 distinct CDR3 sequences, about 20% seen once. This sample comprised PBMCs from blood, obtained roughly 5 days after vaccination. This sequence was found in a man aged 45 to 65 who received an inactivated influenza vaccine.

CDR3 DNA sequence: TGTGCCAGCAGCTCCGGACAGGGGCCCTCCTACGAGCAGTACTTC. Protein product: CASSSGQGPSYEQYF. The J gene is TRBJ2-7, the V gene TRBV7-9; 9 bases are shared with TRBD1. The germline CDR1 and CDR2 sequences are SEHNR and FQNEAQ (reference sequence). V lost 4 bases, J lost 0 bases, and 4 bases stayed unmatched. The CDR3 totals 15 residues. Filled out from reference TRBV7-9 and TRBJ2-7, the complete variable domain reads DTGVSQNPRHKITKRGQNVTFRCDPISEHNRLYWYRQTLGQGPEFLTYFQNEAQLEKSRLLSDRFSAERPKGSFSTLEIQRTEQGDSAMYLCASSSGQGPSYEQYFGPGTRLTVT.